This note documents a single T cell receptor beta chain sequence. Antigen: not known. Vbeta (60) and Jbeta (13) primers were used in the PCR. Using immunoSEQ multiplex PCR, the repertoire was profiled, and TCRdb retains in-frame clones only, with some absent. Here the sample spans more than 85,000 clones, approximately 57% being singletons. The V end lost 3 bases, the J end lost 5 bases, and 7 bases lay between the germline ends. The CDR3 is 12 amino acids. CDR1 is PRHDT, CDR2 FYEKMQ, per germline (reference sequence). This sample was included in a study of cytomegalovirus exposure and HLA in healthy donors. Across the study: In an earlier analysis, 90 million to 120 million unique TCR beta sequences were found from 150 million to 200 million T cells.

Study outcomes and limitations: Follow-up analysis later connected one missense variant in DCLRE1C with trimming of TCR beta V- and J-genes.

The clonotype comes from a woman in her twenties or thirties in good health and CMV-seronegative. Sequencing was carried out using PBMCs. The chain combines TRBV13 with TRBJ1-2, with D uncertain. The CDR3 nucleotides are TGTGCCAGCAGCTTCCTTCAGTATGGCTACACCTTC. Its translation is CASSFLQYGYTF.